Below, 13 T cell receptor beta chains from the same sample are listed, as sequenced in a study of T-cell memory formation after mild COVID-19. TCRdb re-called the 5' RACE reads through MiXCR, storing one row per CDR3 protein. The sample includes about 340,000 distinct CDR3 sequences, 10% to 15% of them seen just once. Sequenced sample: PBMCs or a T cell subset sorted from them (not recorded which). The receptors shown here come from a man between 18 and 29 years old who had mild COVID-19 (a few samples of this study predate the infection). Cell type and time point are not known.

Only a few counts were recorded for this clonotype. This chain joins TRBV20-1 and TRBJ2-1; the D is unclear. In germline, CDR1 is DFQATT, CDR2 SNEGSKA (reference sequence). V lost 6 bases and J 7 bases, leaving 13 bases between the germline ends. There are 12 residues in the CDR3. This CDR3 reads CSALAERNEQFF. CDR3 DNA: TGCAGTGCCCTTGCGGAACGGAATGAGCAGTTCTTC.

This clonotype occurred a few times. The V gene is TRBV4-1, the J gene TRBJ2-7, with D tentatively TRBD2 (5 bases). This CDR3 comprises 14 residues. Trimming removed 0 bases at V and 7 bases at J, with 13 bases between. Germline V CDR1 and CDR2: MGHRA, YSYEKL. CDR3 sequence reads: CASSQDWVRGEQYF. DNA for the CDR3: TGCGCCAGCAGCCAAGATTGGGTTAGAGGGGAGCAGTACTTC.

This clonotype was picked up many times. The chain employs TRBV4-3 and TRBJ2-1; 11 positions match TRBD2. Germline CDR1 is LGHNA and CDR2 is YSLEER. This CDR3 is built from 17 residues. V dropped 4 bases and J dropped 6; count of bases not matched to a gene: 11. CDR3 nucleotide sequence: TGCGCCAGCAGCCGAAGTGGCGGGACTAGCGGCCCCAATGAGCAGTTCTTC. It yields the protein CASSRSGGTSGPNEQFF.

This clonotype was detected ten times or more. The CDR3 DNA follows: TGCAGTGCTAGACGAGTGCGGGGGGACCCCTACGAGCAGTACTTC. It is translated as CSARRVRGDPYEQYF. V gene TRBV20-1 combines with J gene TRBJ2-7; 8 bases agree with TRBD2. The CDR3 is 15 residues long. J lost 2 bases, V lost 2 bases, and 8 bases had no gene match. The germline gives CDR1 DFQATT, CDR2 SNEGSKA (reference sequence).

The rearrangement joins TRBV13 to TRBJ1-1; D possibly corresponds to TRBD1 (6 bases). CDR3 length: 12 amino acids. Germline V gene sequence: CDR1 PRHDT, CDR2 FYEKMQ (reference sequence). V was trimmed by 1 base and J by 8 bases, leaving 8 bases between them. CDR3 sequence reads: CASSLEDREAFF. CDR3 DNA: TGTGCCAGCAGCTTAGAAGACAGGGAAGCTTTCTTT. Looking up the rest from reference TRBV13 and TRBJ1-1 gives the full variable domain: AAGVIQSPRHLIKEKRETATLKCYPIPRHDTVYWYQQGPGQDPQFLISFYEKMQSDKGSIPDRFSAQQFSDYHSELNMSSLELGDSALYFCASSLEDREAFFGQGTRLTVV.

The V gene is TRBV12-3 or TRBV12-4, the J gene TRBJ2-7; D not resolved. The CDR3 is 14 residues long. The V and J ends lost 1 base and 5 bases respectively, with 12 bases between them. CDR3 nucleotide sequence: TGTGCCAGCAGTTTAGTAGGCCTTGTGGACGAGCAGTACTTC. Translation gives CASSLVGLVDEQYF.

This clonotype appeared a few times. This sequence joins TRBV6-6 and TRBJ2-2; the match to TRBD2 covers 11 bases. Germline lookup yields CDR1 MNHNY and CDR2 SVGAGI (reference sequence). The CDR3 covers 16 residues. The V gene end was trimmed by 6 bases and the J gene end by 1 base; junction bases not matched to a gene: 4. CDR3: CASSPGLAGNTGELFF. The CDR3 bases are TGTGCCAGCAGCCCCGGACTAGCGGGGAACACCGGGGAGCTGTTTTTT.

This clonotype came up a few times. V is TRBV13 and J is TRBJ2-3; no firm D call. The CDR3 extends over 14 amino acids. Per the germline V gene, CDR1 is PRHDT and CDR2 is FYEKMQ (reference sequence). Deletions cut 3 bases from V and 4 bases from J, with 11 bases between. The CDR3 DNA sequence: TGTGCCAGCAGCTTGGGCCCCGCCCCAGATACGCAGTATTTT. Translating it yields CASSLGPAPDTQYF.

V gene TRBV7-9 combines with J gene TRBJ1-2; D possibly corresponds to TRBD1 (5 bases). V was pared by 5 bases and J by 4 bases, with 14 bases between. Germline V gene data show CDR1 as SEHNR and CDR2 as FQNEAQ (reference sequence). The CDR3 is 14 residues long. CDR3 residues: CASSIGADSYGYTF. DNA for the CDR3: TGTGCCAGCAGCATCGGGGCTGACAGCTATGGCTACACCTTC.

CDR3 sequence (DNA): TGTGCCAGCAGTTACGAGTGGTCTAGCGGACTCAATGAGCAGTTCTTC. Protein product: CASSYEWSSGLNEQFF. The chain employs TRBV6-2 or TRBV6-3 and TRBJ2-1; 7 bases map to TRBD2. The J segment lost 6 bases and the V segment lost 2 bases, leaving 10 bases of the junction unmatched. CDR1 is MNHEY and CDR2 is SVGEGT in the germline V gene. The CDR3 is made up of 16 amino acids.

In its sample, this clonotype was seen many times. The genes are TRBV19 and TRBJ2-5, with D maybe TRBD1 (6 bases). The CDR3 is 14 amino acids. V was shortened by 7 bases and J by 3 bases, with 15 bases between the two germline ends. Germline lookup yields CDR1 LNHDA and CDR2 SQIVND (reference sequence). CDR3 protein: CASKRDIGKETQYF. CDR3 bases: TGTGCCAGTAAACGGGACATCGGAAAAGAGACCCAGTACTTC.

This clonotype occurred a few times. The V gene is TRBV3-1, the J gene TRBJ2-1; 10 nucleotides align to TRBD1. V lost 0 bases, J lost 7 bases, and 15 bases stayed unmatched. The V gene's germline CDR1 is LGHDT and CDR2 YNNKEL (reference sequence). The CDR3 covers 19 residues. This CDR3 is CASSQDYTRDRGIRNEQFF. As DNA, the CDR3 is TGTGCCAGCAGCCAAGATTATACCCGGGACAGGGGAATTCGGAATGAGCAGTTCTTC.

The rearrangement joins TRBV5-1 to TRBJ2-7, with TRBD2 matching over 7 bases. The V segment lost 0 bases and the J segment 0 bases; nucleotides outside the gene matches: 6. The CDR3 has 16 residues. Germline V lookup: CDR1 SGHRS, CDR2 YFSETQ. CDR3 loop: CASSLGLRGSSYEQYF. The CDR3, as DNA: TGCGCCAGCAGCTTGGGTCTGCGGGGGAGCTCCTACGAGCAGTACTTC. The full variable domain, its missing parts supplied by reference TRBV5-1 and TRBJ2-7, is KAGVTQTPRYLIKTRGQQVTLSCSPISGHRSVSWYQQTPGQGLQFLFEYFSETQRNKGNFPGRFSGRQFSNSRSEMNVSTLELGDSALYLCASSLGLRGSSYEQYFGPGTRLTVT.